The 17 T cell receptor beta chains listed next were all sequenced from one sample in a study of T cells in Graves' hyperthyroidism and ophthalmopathy. Amplification targeted TCR beta CDR3 regions from RNA transcripts. HTBI primers were the set used in a first-round RT-PCR of the TCR CDR3. MiXCR, run by TCRdb on the multiplex PCR reads, gives a single entry per CDR3 protein. The repertoire holds about 700,000 distinct CDR3 sequences, approximately 14% seen once, with roughly a tenth in the top ten. Material for sequencing was blood. These receptors came from a woman aged 18-29 years with Graves' hyperthyroidism.

CDR3 DNA: TGTGCCAGCAGTATGGGCCTTATACGGACCGGGGAGCTGTTTTTT. Translated, it gives CASSMGLIRTGELFF. This chain links TRBV28 with TRBJ2-2; D unclear. Trimming took 5 bases from V and 5 from J, leaving 15 bases between them. Germline CDR1 and CDR2: MDHEN and SYDVKM. The CDR3 consists of 15 residues.

There are many counts of this clonotype. The genes are TRBV5-6 and TRBJ1-4; 8 bases are a match to TRBD1. Germline V gene data show CDR1 as SGHDT and CDR2 as YYEEEE. The CDR3 consists of 15 residues. J lost 3 bases, V lost 3 bases, and 4 bases had no gene match. This CDR3 is CASSYGTGANEKLFF. DNA for the CDR3: TGTGCCAGCAGCTACGGGACAGGAGCTAATGAAAAACTGTTTTTT.

This clonotype was observed a handful of times. V usage is TRBV9 and J usage is TRBJ2-1; D gene unclear. In germline, CDR1 is SGDLS, CDR2 YYNGEE. V was pared by 5 bases and J by 7 bases, with 22 bases between. This CDR3 has 16 amino acids. CDR3 loop: CASSGSLLPGVNEQFF. The CDR3, as DNA: TGTGCCAGCAGTGGCTCGCTACTCCCAGGAGTGAATGAGCAGTTCTTC. Together with reference TRBV9 and TRBJ2-1, the CDR3 gives the full variable domain: DSGVTQTPKHLITATGQRVTLRCSPRSGDLSVYWYQQSLDQGLQFLIQYYNGEERAKGNILERFSAQQFPDLHSELNLSSLELGDSALYFCASSGSLLPGVNEQFFGPGTRLTVL.

V and J are TRBV25-1 and TRBJ1-3; a possible D gene is TRBD1 (6 bases). The CDR3 runs to 15 residues. The germline V gene encodes CDR1 MGHDK and CDR2 SYGVNS. V gave up 6 bases and J gave up 3 bases, with 15 bases separating them. The CDR3 coding sequence is TGTGCCAGCAGCTTTCTCACAGGGAATGGAAACACCATATATTTT. Translating it yields CASSFLTGNGNTIYF.

This clonotype occurred many times. V gene TRBV7-2 combines with J gene TRBJ2-5; no clear D. The CDR3 length is 14 residues. The germline V gene encodes CDR1 SGHTA and CDR2 FQGNSA. V was clipped by 7 bases and J by 0 bases, with 12 bases between them. The CDR3 reads CASKPRSYQETQYF. The CDR3 DNA follows: TGTGCCAGCAAACCCCGGTCGTACCAAGAGACCCAGTACTTC.

This clonotype was seen a handful of times. This chain connects TRBV7-2 to TRBJ2-1, with D possibly being TRBD2 (6 bases). CDR3 length: 16 amino acids. The ends were cut back, 6 bases at V and 9 bases at J, with 24 bases in the middle. Germline V gene sequence: CDR1 SGHTA, CDR2 FQGNSA. The CDR3 region is CASSPPRDSRISEQFF. The CDR3 bases are TGTGCCAGCAGTCCCCCCCGGGACTCCCGTATCAGTGAGCAGTTCTTC.

This sequence joins TRBV15 and TRBJ2-7; the D gene is possibly TRBD2 (7 bases). V lost 0 bases and J lost 1, with 13 bases in between. The CDR3 length is 16 residues. From germline, CDR1 is LNHNV and CDR2 YYDKDF (reference sequence). Here the CDR3 DNA reads TGTGCCACCAGCAGAGATAAAAGGGGGGGTTCCTACGAGCAGTACTTC. Amino acids: CATSRDKRGGSYEQYF.

This clonotype was recorded many times. The gene calls are TRBV20-1 and TRBJ2-7; 12 nucleotides line up with TRBD2. CDR3 length: 14 amino acids. The ends lost 3 bases at V and 6 bases at J; junction bases unmatched: 6. The germline CDR1 and CDR2 sequences are DFQATT and SNEGSKA (reference sequence). CDR3 amino acids: CSARTSGRGSEQYF. The CDR3 DNA follows: TGCAGTGCTAGGACTAGCGGGAGAGGCTCCGAGCAGTACTTC.

This clonotype was picked up many times. The V call is TRBV10-3, the J call TRBJ2-1; 10 bases align to TRBD1. V shed 8 bases, J shed 6 bases, and the junction held 7 bases outside the gene matches. This CDR3 spans 14 amino acids. Germline V CDR1 and CDR2: ENHRY, SYGVKD. This chain's CDR3 is CAILGQGSRNEQFF. CDR3 sequence (DNA): TGTGCCATCCTGGGACAGGGGTCACGCAATGAGCAGTTCTTC.

This clonotype was recorded many times. V usage is TRBV6-5 and J usage is TRBJ1-5, with D unresolved. This CDR3 is 14 amino acids long. Trimming took off 0 bases at V and 1 base at J, with 4 bases between the two ends. Germline V gene data show CDR1 as MNHEY and CDR2 as SVGAGI. Here the CDR3 reads CASSYSPSNQPQHF. The DNA for the CDR3 is TGTGCCAGCAGTTACTCGCCAAGCAATCAGCCCCAGCATTTT.

V and J are TRBV4-1 and TRBJ2-1, with 11 positions matching TRBD2. CDR3 size: 15 residues. The germline CDR1 and CDR2 sequences are MGHRA and YSYEKL. With 1 base clipped from V and 10 bases from J, the junction kept 6 bases outside the gene matches. CDR3 nucleotide sequence: TGCGCCAGCAGCCAAGGAACTAGCGGGAGCGGGGAGCAGTTCTTC. This gives the protein CASSQGTSGSGEQFF.

This clonotype came up many times. The V gene is TRBV28, the J gene TRBJ2-1; 7 bases are a match to TRBD2. Trimming removed 6 bases from V and 3 bases from J; junction bases left unmatched: 17. The CDR3 has 18 amino acids. Germline V lookup: CDR1 MDHEN, CDR2 SYDVKM. CDR3 nucleotide sequence: TGTGCCAGCAGCCCCCACGTTCGGCGGCGGGAGAACTACAATGAGCAGTTCTTC. It translates to CASSPHVRRRENYNEQFF.

In regard to this clonotype: This may come from a read error, since a much larger clone is one base off. This chain uses TRBV2 with TRBJ2-1, with D possibly matching TRBD1 (5 bases). The CDR3 contains 13 residues. The V gene's germline CDR1 is SNHLY and CDR2 FYNNEI. CDR3 in amino acids: CVSRARQYNEQFF. The CDR3 DNA reads TGTGTCAGCAGGGCTAGACAATACAATGAGCAGTTCTTC. Complete variable domain (other parts from reference TRBV2 and TRBJ2-1): EPEVTQTPSHQVTQMGQEVILRCVPISNHLYFYWYRQILGQKVEFLVSFYNNEISEKSEIFDDQFSVERPDGSNFTLKIRSTKLEDSAMYFCVSRARQYNEQFFGPGTRLTVL.

This sequence joins TRBV9 and TRBJ2-1; unclear D gene. Germline CDR1 SGDLS, CDR2 YYNGEE. Trimming shortened V by 4 bases and J by 11 bases, and 19 bases separated the two germline ends. This CDR3 region has 14 residues. CDR3 region: CASSTTSAARQQFF. The CDR3 bases are TGTGCCAGCAGCACTACCTCCGCGGCCAGGCAGCAGTTCTTC.

CDR3 in amino acids: CASSPSRTSTDTQYF. The CDR3 coding sequence is TGTGCCAGCAGCCCTAGCAGGACCAGCACAGATACGCAGTATTTT. The chain employs TRBV7-2 and TRBJ2-3, with D maybe TRBD2 (5 bases). V gave up 5 bases and J gave up 0 bases, with 12 bases separating them. CDR3 size: 15 residues. Germline V CDR1 and CDR2: SGHTA, FQGNSA.

CDR3 in DNA: TGTGCCAGCAGCGTAGGGTTGTGGCGGGAGAACACCGGGGAGCTGTTTTTT. Its protein product is CASSVGLWRENTGELFF. The chain employs TRBV9 and TRBJ2-2, with D tentatively TRBD2 (6 bases). This CDR3 has 17 residues. Trimming cost V 0 bases and J 1 base, with 13 bases left between them. CDR1 is SGDLS and CDR2 is YYNGEE in the germline V gene.

This clonotype was recorded many times. This chain links TRBV4-2 with TRBJ1-1; TRBD1 matches at 8 bases. The length of the CDR3 is 15 residues. The ends lost 4 bases at V and 2 bases at J; junction bases unmatched: 6. The germline gives CDR1 LGHNA, CDR2 YNFKEQ. The DNA for the CDR3 is TGTGCCAGCAGCCCTAGCAGGGGGCTAAACACTGAAGCTTTCTTT. Translating it yields CASSPSRGLNTEAFF.